Below, 16 T cell receptor beta chains from the same sample are listed, as sequenced in a study of blood T cell repertoires in COVID-19. Only in-frame clones appear in the TCRdb table, and some are missing; sequencing was by immunoSEQ multiplex PCR. The sample contains about 64,000 clones, 70% to 90% of which appear only once. Sequencing input: peripheral blood. The receptors stem from a man between 65 and 85 years old with acute or convalescent COVID-19.

The CDR3 here is CASSPPTGNEQYF. For the CDR3, the DNA is TGTGCCAGCAGTCCCCCGACAGGGAACGAGCAGTACTTC. This sequence joins TRBV6-6 and TRBJ2-7, with TRBD1 matching 7 bases. Germline V CDR1 and CDR2: MNHNY, SVGAGI (reference sequence). There are 13 residues in the CDR3. With V trimmed by 5 bases and J by 5 bases, 6 bases remained unmatched.

V gene TRBV19 combines with J gene TRBJ2-7; 7 bases are shared with TRBD1. Germline loops: CDR1 LNHDA, CDR2 SQIVND (reference sequence). The V and J ends lost 1 base and 2 bases, in that order; junction bases with no gene match: 5. CDR3 length equals 15 residues. The CDR3 DNA reads TGTGCCAGTAGTATAGGACAGGGAAGAGCCTACGAGCAGTACTTC. Encoded protein: CASSIGQGRAYEQYF. The complete variable domain, with remaining parts taken from reference TRBV19 and TRBJ2-7, reads DGGITQSPKYLFRKEGQNVTLSCEQNLNHDAMYWYRQDPGQGLRLIYYSQIVNDFQKGDIAEGYSVSREKKESFPLTVTSAQKNPTAFYLCASSIGQGRAYEQYFGPGTRLTVT.

The chain uses TRBV5-1 and TRBJ1-5, with D unresolved. V lost 0 bases to trimming and J lost 4 bases, with 8 bases between them. Germline CDR1 SGHRS, CDR2 YFSETQ. CDR3 size: 14 residues. The CDR3 here is CASSLEGRNQPQHF. The CDR3 nucleotides read TGCGCCAGCAGCTTGGAAGGGAGAAATCAGCCCCAGCATTTT.

This clone was seen more than once but under ten times. This chain links TRBV6-2 or TRBV6-3 with TRBJ1-1, with 7 bases fitting TRBD1. Germline assignment: CDR1 MNHEY and CDR2 SVGEGT. The CDR3 loop spans 14 amino acids. V dropped 2 bases and J dropped 4; count of bases not matched to a gene: 4. The CDR3 sequence is CASSYTGQATEAFF. For the CDR3, the DNA is TGTGCCAGCAGTTACACCGGACAGGCCACTGAAGCTTTCTTT.

V usage is TRBV5-5 and J usage is TRBJ1-2; TRBD1 might be the D (5 bases). Germline V CDR1 and CDR2: SGHKS, YYEKEE (reference sequence). V lost 6 bases to trimming and J lost 4 bases, with 19 bases between them. The CDR3 runs 15 residues. CDR3 in amino acids: CASNLGAGWTYGYTF. The DNA for the CDR3 is TGTGCCAGCAACCTTGGAGCAGGGTGGACCTATGGCTACACCTTC.

This clone occurred a few times. The V call is TRBV7-2, the J call TRBJ2-2; D is perhaps TRBD2 (6 bases). The V gene lost 5 bases and the J gene lost 7 bases, with 11 bases spanning the gap. Germline V gene lookup returns CDR1 SGHTA and CDR2 FQGNSA. The CDR3 covers 13 residues. CDR3 region: CASSLGGYGELFF. For the CDR3, the DNA is TGTGCCAGCAGCCTCGGAGGGTACGGGGAGCTGTTTTTT.

This chain links TRBV3-1 (or the pseudogene TRBV3-2) with TRBJ2-7, with 9 bases lining up with TRBD2. CDR3 length equals 16 residues. The germline gives CDR1 LGHDT, CDR2 YNNKEL (reference sequence). Trimming took 0 bases from V and 3 from J; bases not matched to a gene: 6. CDR3 region: CASSQDRTSVIYEQYF. CDR3 nucleotides: TGTGCCAGCAGCCAAGATAGGACTAGCGTAATCTACGAGCAGTACTTC.

V is TRBV7-9 and J is TRBJ2-2, with D possibly being TRBD2 (5 bases). Germline lookup yields CDR1 SEHNR and CDR2 FQNEAQ (reference sequence). The CDR3 is made up of 11 amino acids. The chain's CDR3 is CGSAGTGELFF. In DNA, the CDR3 is TGTGGGTCGGCGGGCACCGGGGAGCTGTTTTTT. Full variable domain (rest looked up from reference TRBV7-9 and TRBJ2-2): DTGVSQNPRHKITKRGQNVTFRCDPISEHNRLYWYRQTLGQGPEFLTYFQNEAQLEKSRLLSDRFSAERPKGSFSTLEIQRTEQGDSAMYLCGSAGTGELFFGEGSRLTVL.

V usage is TRBV28 and J usage is TRBJ1-2; TRBD1 agrees at 9 bases. With V trimmed by 7 bases and J by 8 bases, 11 bases remained unmatched. The germline CDR1 and CDR2 sequences are MDHEN and SYDVKM. The CDR3 is 14 residues long. CDR3 nucleotides: TGTGCCAGCACCCCCGCGGGGACAGGGTCCGGCTACACCTTC. Translation: CASTPAGTGSGYTF.

This clone occurred once. CDR3 in DNA: TGTGCCAGCAGCTTTACTAGCGGGGGGGCCTTCGGGGAGCTGTTTTTT. Its protein is CASSFTSGGAFGELFF. The chain has TRBV7-3 and TRBJ2-2, with TRBD2 matching over 13 bases. Germline assignment: CDR1 SGHTA and CDR2 FQGTGA. Trimming removed 3 bases from V and 7 bases from J; junction bases left unmatched: 5. This CDR3 is 16 amino acids long.

The chain is built from TRBV9 and TRBJ2-7; 12 nucleotides line up with TRBD1. J gave up 3 bases and V 2 bases, and 3 bases lay outside the gene matches. The V gene's germline CDR1 is SGDLS and CDR2 YYNGEE. The CDR3 loop spans 15 amino acids. The CDR3 nucleotides read TGTGCCAGCAGCGTTGGGACAGGGGGCATCTACGAGCAGTACTTC. This sequence encodes CASSVGTGGIYEQYF.

J is TRBJ1-5 and V is TRBV19, with a possible D match to TRBD1 (5 bases). The length of the CDR3 is 14 residues. The V and J ends lost 2 bases and 3 bases respectively, with 8 bases between them. The V gene's germline CDR1 is LNHDA and CDR2 SQIVND (reference sequence). Here the CDR3 reads CASSIQGLNQPQHF. The CDR3 nucleotides are TGTGCCAGTAGTATACAGGGTCTCAATCAGCCCCAGCATTTT.

This clone was observed once. The chain combines TRBV2 with TRBJ2-5, with no clear D. V was trimmed by 1 base and J by 9 bases, leaving 6 bases between them. Germline V gene lookup returns CDR1 SNHLY and CDR2 FYNNEI. This CDR3 is 11 amino acids long. The CDR3 coding sequence is TGTGCCAGCAGTGAAGGTTCGTCCCAGTACTTC. It yields the protein CASSEGSSQYF.

The chain recombines TRBV11-3 with TRBJ2-2, with D unclear. From germline, CDR1 is SGHNT and CDR2 YENEEA. Trimming stripped 5 bases from V and 1 base from J, with 5 bases between. The CDR3 covers 13 residues. In DNA form, the CDR3 reads TGTGCCAGCAGCGAGCAGAACACCGGGGAGCTGTTTTTT. It is translated as CASSEQNTGELFF. Supplemented by reference TRBV11-3 and TRBJ2-2, the full variable domain reads EAGVVQSPRYKIIEKKQPVAFWCNPISGHNTLYWYLQNLGQGPELLIRYENEEAVDDSQLPKDRFSAERLKGVDSTLKIQPAELGDSAVYLCASSEQNTGELFFGEGSRLTVL.

The CDR3 DNA reads as TGTGCCAGCTCATCGCAGGGGGCGAAGAATCAGCCCCAGCATTTT. Its protein product is CASSSQGAKNQPQHF. The chain has TRBV18 and TRBJ1-5; TRBD1 agrees at 8 bases. Trimming removed 5 bases from V and 4 bases from J; junction bases left unmatched: 7. The CDR3 extends over 15 amino acids. The germline V gene has CDR1 KGHSH and CDR2 LQKENI.

The rearrangement joins TRBV6-5 to TRBJ2-1; 9 bases align to TRBD2. CDR3 length equals 15 residues. Losses at the gene ends were 6 bases for V and 6 bases for J; bases not matched to a gene: 9. The V gene's germline CDR1 is MNHEY and CDR2 SVGAGI. CDR3 residues: CASSPGGGGRNEQFF. The DNA of the CDR3 is TGTGCCAGCAGCCCGGGCGGGGGGGGCCGCAATGAGCAGTTCTTC.